The sequence of this TCR beta chain was determined in a study of blood T cell repertoires in COVID-19. Study-wide background: Acute and convalescent COVID-19 specimens originated in the United States, Italy and Spain.

Trimming at V came to 3 bases and at J to 6 bases, leaving 18 bases not matched to a gene. CDR1 and CDR2 from the germline V gene are SGHAT and FQNNGV. The CDR3 loop spans 18 amino acids. This clone occurred once. Produced via immunoSEQ multiplex PCR; TCRdb's table is partial and in-frame only. The sample carries around 260,000 clones, more than 85% recorded once. The sequencing sample was made of peripheral blood. The TCR comes from a woman under 40 with COVID-19, enrolled during active disease. The rearrangement uses TRBV11-2 and TRBJ1-1, with 8 positions matching TRBD1. This CDR3 is CASSFFSVRQGSGPEAFF. CDR3 nucleotide sequence: TGTGCCAGCAGCTTTTTTTCGGTGCGACAGGGGTCCGGACCTGAAGCTTTCTTT.